The present TCR beta chain was sequenced within a study of regulatory T cells. V was shortened by 5 bases and J by 5 bases, with 14 bases between the two germline ends. Per germline, CDR1 MDHEN and CDR2 SYDVKM. CDR3 length: 14 amino acids. The primer mix had 52 TRBV and 13 TRBJ primers. The protocol was immunoSEQ multiplex PCR, while the TCRdb copy is restricted to in-frame clones and leaves out a portion. Found here are 30,000 to 40,000 clones, approximately 91% of them singletons; the top ten hold roughly 2.2%. Study-wide results and caveats: Hydrophobic residues at CDR3 positions 6 and 7 were enriched in conventional CD4+ T cells of CD3G-deficient patients.

A remark on this clone: Its antigen remains unknown.

The sequence came from a person aged 18 to 35 with CD3G deficiency. This sequence joins TRBV28 and TRBJ2-3; D unclear. Sequencing input: conventional CD4+ T cells sorted from blood. Written as DNA, the CDR3 is TGTGCCAGCAGTAAAGGGCAGATAGGAGATACGCAGTATTTT. Its translation: CASSKGQIGDTQYF.